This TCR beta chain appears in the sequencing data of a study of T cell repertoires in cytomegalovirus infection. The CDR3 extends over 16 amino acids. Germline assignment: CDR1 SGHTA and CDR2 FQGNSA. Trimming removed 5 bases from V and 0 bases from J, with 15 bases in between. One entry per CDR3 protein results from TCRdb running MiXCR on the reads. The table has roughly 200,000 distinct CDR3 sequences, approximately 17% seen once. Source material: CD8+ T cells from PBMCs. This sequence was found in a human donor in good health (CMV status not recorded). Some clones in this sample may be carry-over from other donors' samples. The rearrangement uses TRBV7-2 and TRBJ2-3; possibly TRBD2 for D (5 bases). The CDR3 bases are TGTGCCAGCAGCCTCCGGACTGACTCTAGCACAGATACGCAGTATTTT. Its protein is CASSLRTDSSTDTQYF.